Shown below are 23 T cell receptor beta chains from a single sample sequenced in a study of T-cell reconstitution after alpha-beta-depleted transplantation in children. Unique molecular identifiers were built into the TCRbeta library. TCRdb reprocessed the PCR reads with MiXCR, giving one entry per CDR3 protein. The sample lists hundreds of thousands of distinct CDR3 sequences, roughly 15% seen once, with 0.85% to 1.3% in the top ten. The source was PBMCs from the stem cell graft donor, collected from the stem cell graft. The receptors were gathered from a human donor who donated a stem cell graft to a child with acute myeloid leukemia.

This chain's CDR3 is CSVALDIQGDQPQHF. The CDR3 DNA follows: TGCAGCGTTGCGTTGGATATACAGGGGGATCAGCCCCAGCATTTT. V is TRBV29-1 and J is TRBJ1-5, with TRBD1 matching 8 bases. With 4 bases clipped from V and 5 bases from J, the junction kept 10 bases outside the gene matches. Per germline, CDR1 SQVTM and CDR2 ANQGSEA. The length of the CDR3 is 15 residues.

This clonotype was counted a few times. The chain joins TRBV5-1 to TRBJ2-7; D is unclear. The CDR3 runs to 13 residues. Trimming cost V 2 bases and J 4 bases, with 10 bases left between them. The germline CDR1 and CDR2 sequences are SGHRS and YFSETQ. The CDR3 is CASSFERPYEQYF. CDR3 bases: TGCGCCAGCAGCTTCGAACGGCCTTACGAGCAGTACTTC.

This clonotype was seen a few times. This chain connects TRBV6-1 to TRBJ2-7, with 7 bases fitting TRBD1. J lost 1 base, V lost 5 bases, and 8 bases had no gene match. Germline values: CDR1 MNHNS, CDR2 SASEGT. The CDR3 runs 15 residues. The CDR3 DNA reads as TGTGCCAGCAGTCTCGGACAGGCGGCGTCCTACGAGCAGTACTTC. This translates into CASSLGQAASYEQYF.

This clonotype was detected a few times. The chain carries TRBV7-2 and TRBJ1-5, with D perhaps TRBD1 (5 bases). Germline V gene data show CDR1 as SGHTA and CDR2 as FQGNSA. The CDR3 loop spans 17 amino acids. Trimming removed 5 bases at V and 0 bases at J, with 17 bases between. The CDR3 bases are TGTGCCAGCAGCGATCAAAGGGGAGGATATAGCAATCAGCCCCAGCATTTT. Protein: CASSDQRGGYSNQPQHF.

In its sample, this clonotype was seen many times. The chain combines TRBV7-7 with TRBJ2-3; D gene unclear. The germline V gene encodes CDR1 SSHAT and CDR2 FNYEAQ (reference sequence). Trimming left V 1 base short and J 2 bases short, with 7 bases between. The CDR3 sequence is 14 residues long. The CDR3 bases are TGTGCCAGCAGCTTAGGGGCTAACACAGATACGCAGTATTTT. As protein: CASSLGANTDTQYF.

This chain links TRBV29-1 with TRBJ2-5; TRBD1 agrees at 7 bases. The CDR3 loop spans 12 amino acids. The V and J ends lost 4 bases and 13 bases, in that order; junction bases with no gene match: 12. Germline assignment: CDR1 SQVTM and CDR2 ANQGSEA. CDR3 nucleotide sequence: TGCAGCGTTGCAGGGGGAGACCCAGGAAGGTACTTC. This translates into CSVAGGDPGRYF.

The sample holds many counts of this clonotype. V and J are TRBV7-3 and TRBJ2-6; 7 bases fit TRBD1. V shed 5 bases and J 3 bases; nucleotides not matched to a gene: 13. The CDR3 consists of 18 residues. Per germline, CDR1 SGHTA and CDR2 FQGTGA. The CDR3 protein is CASSPRTGPPCGANVLTF. The CDR3 nucleotides are TGTGCCAGCAGCCCCCGGACAGGCCCACCGTGTGGGGCCAACGTCCTGACTTTC.

This clonotype was observed at least ten times. The rearrangement links TRBV20-1 to TRBJ2-3, with D maybe TRBD2 (6 bases). There are 13 residues in the CDR3. Germline lookup yields CDR1 DFQATT and CDR2 SNEGSKA (reference sequence). The CDR3 DNA follows: TGCAGCGCTTATCGGGGGAGCACAGATACGCAGTATTTT. This sequence encodes CSAYRGSTDTQYF.

Notes on this clonotype: It may be a read error: a sequence one base away is much more abundant. The chain has TRBV20-1 and TRBJ2-1; 8 bases agree with TRBD2. This CDR3 is built from 15 residues. CDR1 is DFQATT, CDR2 SNEGSKA, per germline (reference sequence). The CDR3 is CSARSGGRIYNDQFF. CDR3 DNA sequence: TGCAGTGCTAGATCGGGGGGGCGTATTTACAATGACCAGTTCTTC.

This clonotype was recorded a few times. CDR3 region: CASIPGTGAYEQYV. The CDR3 DNA is TGTGCCAGCATCCCCGGGACAGGGGCGTACGAGCAGTACGTC. The gene calls are TRBV6-2 or TRBV6-3 and TRBJ2-7; TRBD1 matches at 10 bases. Trimming took 7 bases from V and 4 from J; bases not matched to a gene: 7. The germline V gene has CDR1 MNHEY and CDR2 SVGEGT. CDR3 length equals 14 residues.

The gene calls are TRBV12-3 or TRBV12-4 and TRBJ2-3; 14 bases line up with TRBD2. The CDR3 runs 14 residues. Trimming removed 10 bases from V and 3 bases from J; junction bases left unmatched: 3. CDR3 nucleotides: TGTGCCAACCGACTAGCGGGGGGGACAGATACGCAGTATTTT. Translated: CANRLAGGTDTQYF.

This clonotype was seen a few times. This chain joins TRBV12-3 or TRBV12-4 and TRBJ1-2; D is unresolved. There are 13 residues in the CDR3. V was trimmed by 6 bases and J by 6 bases, leaving 14 bases between them. The DNA of the CDR3 is TGTGCCAGCAGCCCCGGGCCGGCCGATGGCTACACCTTC. Its translation: CASSPGPADGYTF.

The V gene is TRBV5-6, the J gene TRBJ2-3; tentative D call: TRBD1 (5 bases). This CDR3 region has 14 residues. The germline V gene has CDR1 SGHDT and CDR2 YYEEEE. Trimming left V 3 bases short and J 5 bases short, with 13 bases between. CDR3 residues: CASSSQGVVDTQYF. CDR3 DNA: TGTGCCAGCAGCTCGCAGGGCGTAGTAGATACGCAGTATTTT.

A few counts support this clonotype. The gene calls are TRBV7-2 and TRBJ2-7; D is perhaps TRBD2 (6 bases). V lost 7 bases and J 2 bases, leaving 15 bases between the germline ends. Germline V lookup: CDR1 SGHTA, CDR2 FQGNSA. This CDR3 contains 14 residues. The CDR3 sequence: CASTRTGGPYEQYF. CDR3 nucleotide sequence: TGTGCCAGCACCCGAACCGGGGGACCCTACGAGCAGTACTTC.

This clonotype was picked up many times. The V and J genes are TRBV29-1 and TRBJ1-1, with D maybe TRBD1 (6 bases). Deletions cut 6 bases from V and 11 bases from J, with 16 bases between. Germline CDR1 reads SQVTM; CDR2 reads ANQGSEA. The CDR3 contains 11 residues. The CDR3 coding sequence is TGCAGCGTCCTCCGGGACACGGGGGCTTTCTTT. Translated: CSVLRDTGAFF.

The table lists this clonotype with a few counts. V usage is TRBV24-1 and J usage is TRBJ2-1; no reliable D call. CDR3 length equals 17 residues. Trimming pared 3 bases from V and 0 bases from J, leaving 14 bases between. Germline V gene data show CDR1 as KGHDR and CDR2 as SFDVKD. CDR3 nucleotides: TGTGCCACCAGTGATCCAAGACTGGGGAACTCCTACAATGAGCAGTTCTTC. As protein: CATSDPRLGNSYNEQFF.

The gene calls are TRBV25-1 and TRBJ1-1; the D gene is possibly TRBD1 (5 bases). V dropped 4 bases and J dropped 4 bases, with 13 bases sitting between them. There are 14 residues in the CDR3. From germline, CDR1 is MGHDK and CDR2 SYGVNS. The CDR3 spells CASSGTWGGTEAFF. The CDR3 DNA reads as TGTGCCAGCAGTGGGACATGGGGAGGCACTGAAGCTTTCTTT.

In this sample, this clonotype turned up a few times. The V call is TRBV28, the J call TRBJ2-3; TRBD2 matches at 10 bases. The V segment lost 6 bases and the J segment 6 bases; nucleotides outside the gene matches: 9. The CDR3 sequence is 15 residues long. CDR1 is MDHEN, CDR2 SYDVKM, per germline. Here the CDR3 reads CASSRGLARPDTQYF. The CDR3 region has the DNA TGTGCCAGCAGCCGGGGACTAGCGCGCCCGGATACGCAGTATTTT.

This clonotype was counted between two and nine times. The chain uses TRBV12-3 or TRBV12-4 and TRBJ2-5, with D possibly TRBD1 on 5 matching bases. The V end was cut by 2 bases, the J end by 4 bases, with 11 bases between. The CDR3 is made up of 14 amino acids. Here the CDR3 DNA reads TGTGCCAGCAGTTTAAGTGGGGCGTCAGAGACCCAGTACTTC. It translates to CASSLSGASETQYF.

The table lists this clonotype with many counts. The chain's CDR3 is CSARDTGVGELFF. As DNA, the CDR3 is TGCAGTGCTAGAGATACAGGAGTCGGGGAGCTGTTTTTT. V is TRBV20-1 and J is TRBJ2-2; D is perhaps TRBD1 (5 bases). The V and J ends lost 0 bases and 7 bases respectively, with 9 bases between them. Germline-derived CDR1 and CDR2 are DFQATT and SNEGSKA (reference sequence). The CDR3 has 13 amino acids.

This clonotype has ten or more counts. The chain combines TRBV20-1 with TRBJ1-2; 7 bases line up with TRBD1. Germline-derived CDR1 and CDR2 are DFQATT and SNEGSKA (reference sequence). V was pared by 6 bases and J by 8 bases, with 12 bases of the junction left unmatched. The CDR3 is made up of 13 amino acids. The CDR3 region is CSAQGGVREGYTF. The CDR3 DNA is TGCAGTGCCCAGGGGGGGGTGAGAGAGGGCTACACCTTC.

This clonotype was seen ten or more times. The gene calls are TRBV20-1 and TRBJ1-2; no firm D call. Germline assignment: CDR1 DFQATT and CDR2 SNEGSKA (reference sequence). The CDR3 sequence is 12 residues long. The V end was cut by 3 bases, the J end by 4 bases, with 9 bases between. The CDR3 region is CSASDVPYGYTF. The CDR3 DNA follows: TGCAGTGCTAGCGACGTCCCCTATGGCTACACCTTC.

Notes on this clonotype: A much bigger clone sits one base away, suggesting this may be a read error. J is TRBJ2-1 and V is TRBV7-9; 8 bases agree with TRBD1. Germline CDR1 and CDR2: SEHNR and FQNEAQ (reference sequence). The CDR3 sequence is 15 residues long. This CDR3 is CAGSTYGTGLDEQFF. CDR3 nucleotide sequence: TGTGCCGGCAGCACCTATGGGACAGGTTTAGATGAGCAGTTCTTC.